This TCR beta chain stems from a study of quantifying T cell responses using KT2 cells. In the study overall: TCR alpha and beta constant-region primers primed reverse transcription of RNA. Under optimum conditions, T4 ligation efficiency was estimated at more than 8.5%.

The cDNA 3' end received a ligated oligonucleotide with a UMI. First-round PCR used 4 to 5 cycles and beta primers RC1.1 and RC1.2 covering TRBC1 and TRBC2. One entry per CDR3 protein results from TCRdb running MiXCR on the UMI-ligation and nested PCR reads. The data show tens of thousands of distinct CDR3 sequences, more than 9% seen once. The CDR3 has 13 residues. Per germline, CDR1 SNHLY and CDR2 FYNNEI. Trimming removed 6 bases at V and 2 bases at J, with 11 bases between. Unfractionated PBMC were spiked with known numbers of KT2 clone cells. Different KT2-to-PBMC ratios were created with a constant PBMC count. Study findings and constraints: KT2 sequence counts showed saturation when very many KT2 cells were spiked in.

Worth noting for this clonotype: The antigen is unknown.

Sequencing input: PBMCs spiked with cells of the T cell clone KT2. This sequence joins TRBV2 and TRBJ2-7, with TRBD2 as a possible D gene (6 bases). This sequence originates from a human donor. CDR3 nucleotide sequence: TGTGCCAGCAGCATCGGGGGTCCCTACGAGCAGTACTTC. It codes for CASSIGGPYEQYF.